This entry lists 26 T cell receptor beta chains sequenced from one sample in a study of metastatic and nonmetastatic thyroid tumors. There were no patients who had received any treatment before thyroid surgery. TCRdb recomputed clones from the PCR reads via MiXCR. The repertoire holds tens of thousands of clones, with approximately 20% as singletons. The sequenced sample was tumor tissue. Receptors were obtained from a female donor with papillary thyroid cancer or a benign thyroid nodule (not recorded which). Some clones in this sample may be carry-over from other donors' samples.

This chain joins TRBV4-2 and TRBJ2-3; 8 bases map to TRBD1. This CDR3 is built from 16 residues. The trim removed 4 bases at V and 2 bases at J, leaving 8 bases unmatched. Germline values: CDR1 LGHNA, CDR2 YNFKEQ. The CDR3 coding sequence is TGTGCCAGCAGCCCAGGGGGCCCTTCCATCACAGATACGCAGTATTTT. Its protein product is CASSPGGPSITDTQYF.

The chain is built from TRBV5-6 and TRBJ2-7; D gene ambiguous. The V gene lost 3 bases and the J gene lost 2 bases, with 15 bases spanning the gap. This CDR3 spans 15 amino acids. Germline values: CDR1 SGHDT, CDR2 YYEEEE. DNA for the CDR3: TGTGCCAGCAGCTACGGGTCTCGAAGGGCCTACGAGCAGTACTTC. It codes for CASSYGSRRAYEQYF.

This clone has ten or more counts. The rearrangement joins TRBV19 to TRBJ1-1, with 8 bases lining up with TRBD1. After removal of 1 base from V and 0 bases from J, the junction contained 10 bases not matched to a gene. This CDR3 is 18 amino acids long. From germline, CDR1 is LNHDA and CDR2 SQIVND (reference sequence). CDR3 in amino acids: CASSIAGQVFSMNTEAFF. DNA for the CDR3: TGTGCCAGTAGTATAGCGGGACAGGTATTCTCCATGAACACTGAAGCTTTCTTT. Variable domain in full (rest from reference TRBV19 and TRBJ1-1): DGGITQSPKYLFRKEGQNVTLSCEQNLNHDAMYWYRQDPGQGLRLIYYSQIVNDFQKGDIAEGYSVSREKKESFPLTVTSAQKNPTAFYLCASSIAGQVFSMNTEAFFGQGTRLTVV.

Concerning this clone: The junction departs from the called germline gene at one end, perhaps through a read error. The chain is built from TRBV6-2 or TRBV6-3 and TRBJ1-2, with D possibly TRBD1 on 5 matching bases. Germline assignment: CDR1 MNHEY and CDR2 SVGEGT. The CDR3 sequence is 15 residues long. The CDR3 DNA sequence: TGTGCCAGCATCACTAACGGGGCAGAGAAGTATGGCTACACATTC. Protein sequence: CASITNGAEKYGYTF.

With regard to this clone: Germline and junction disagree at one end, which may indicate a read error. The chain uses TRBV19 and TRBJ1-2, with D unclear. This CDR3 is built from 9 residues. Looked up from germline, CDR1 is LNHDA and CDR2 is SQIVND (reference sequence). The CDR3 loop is CASSRCPHF. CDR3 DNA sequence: TGTGCCAGTAGCCGGTGTCCCCACTTC.

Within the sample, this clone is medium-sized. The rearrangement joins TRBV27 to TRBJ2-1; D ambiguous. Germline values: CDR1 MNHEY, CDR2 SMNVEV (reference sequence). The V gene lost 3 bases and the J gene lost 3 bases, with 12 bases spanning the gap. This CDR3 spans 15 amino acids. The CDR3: CASSFTGPYYNEQFF. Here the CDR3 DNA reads TGTGCCAGCAGTTTCACCGGGCCTTACTACAATGAGCAGTTCTTC.

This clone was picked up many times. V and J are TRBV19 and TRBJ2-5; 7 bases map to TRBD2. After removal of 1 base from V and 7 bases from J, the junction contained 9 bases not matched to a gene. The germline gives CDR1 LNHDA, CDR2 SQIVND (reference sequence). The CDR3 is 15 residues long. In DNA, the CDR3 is TGTGCCAGTAGTATAGCGGGGGGACCCAATCCGACCCAGTACTTC. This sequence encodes CASSIAGGPNPTQYF.

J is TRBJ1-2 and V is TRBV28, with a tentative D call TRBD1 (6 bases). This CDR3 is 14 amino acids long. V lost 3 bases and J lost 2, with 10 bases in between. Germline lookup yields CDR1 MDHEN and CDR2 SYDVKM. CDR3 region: CASSFRDRNYGYTF. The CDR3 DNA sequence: TGTGCCAGCAGTTTCCGCGACAGGAACTATGGCTACACCTTC.

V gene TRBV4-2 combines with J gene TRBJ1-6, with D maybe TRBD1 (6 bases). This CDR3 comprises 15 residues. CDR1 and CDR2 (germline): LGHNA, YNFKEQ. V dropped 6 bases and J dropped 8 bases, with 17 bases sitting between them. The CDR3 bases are TGTGCCAGCAGGAGGGGGGGGGTTGGCGATTCACCCCTCCACTTT. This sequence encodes CASRRGGVGDSPLHF.

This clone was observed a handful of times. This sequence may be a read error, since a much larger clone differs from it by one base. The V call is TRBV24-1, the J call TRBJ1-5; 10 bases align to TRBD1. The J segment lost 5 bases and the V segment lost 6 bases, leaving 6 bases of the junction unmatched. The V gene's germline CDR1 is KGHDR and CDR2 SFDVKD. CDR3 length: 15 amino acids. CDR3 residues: CATSYPGTGDQPQHF. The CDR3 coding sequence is TGTGCCACCAGTTACCCGGGGACAGGGGATCAGCCCCAGCATTTT.

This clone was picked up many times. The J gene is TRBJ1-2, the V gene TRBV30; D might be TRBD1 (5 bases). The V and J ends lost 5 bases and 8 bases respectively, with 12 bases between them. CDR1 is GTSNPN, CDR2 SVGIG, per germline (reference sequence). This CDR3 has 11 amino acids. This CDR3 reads CAWYGARGYTF. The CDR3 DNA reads TGTGCCTGGTATGGGGCGCGGGGCTACACCTTC.

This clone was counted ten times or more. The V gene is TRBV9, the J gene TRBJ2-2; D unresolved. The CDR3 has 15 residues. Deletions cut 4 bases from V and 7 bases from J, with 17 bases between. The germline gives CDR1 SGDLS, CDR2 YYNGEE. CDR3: CASSPADGGVGELFF. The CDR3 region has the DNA TGTGCCAGCAGCCCCGCGGATGGTGGGGTCGGGGAGCTGTTTTTT.

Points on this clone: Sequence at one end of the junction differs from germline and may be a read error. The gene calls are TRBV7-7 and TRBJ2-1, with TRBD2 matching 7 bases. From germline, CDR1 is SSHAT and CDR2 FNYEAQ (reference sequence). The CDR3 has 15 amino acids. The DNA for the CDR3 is TGTGCTAGCAGCTTAGGGACTACATCTTTACATGAGCAGTTCTTC. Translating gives CASSLGTTSLHEQFF.

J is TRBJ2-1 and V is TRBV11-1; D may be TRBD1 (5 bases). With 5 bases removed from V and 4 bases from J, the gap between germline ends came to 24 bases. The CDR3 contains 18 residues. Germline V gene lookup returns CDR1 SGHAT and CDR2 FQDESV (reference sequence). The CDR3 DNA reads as TGTGCCAGCAGCCACGCCCCGACTCACCCTAGGGGTTACAATGAGCAGTTCTTC. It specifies CASSHAPTHPRGYNEQFF.

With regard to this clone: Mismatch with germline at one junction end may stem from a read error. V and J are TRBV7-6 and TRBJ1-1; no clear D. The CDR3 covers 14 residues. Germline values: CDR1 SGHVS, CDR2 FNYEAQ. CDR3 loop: CASRLHVKNTEDFF. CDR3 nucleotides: TGTGCCAGCAGATTACACGTCAAGAACACTGAAGATTTCTTT.

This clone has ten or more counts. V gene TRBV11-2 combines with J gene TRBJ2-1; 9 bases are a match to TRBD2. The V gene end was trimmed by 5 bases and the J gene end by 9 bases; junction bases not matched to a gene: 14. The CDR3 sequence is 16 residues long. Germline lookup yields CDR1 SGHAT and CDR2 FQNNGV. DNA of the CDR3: TGTGCCAGCAGCCGTCCATCGGGACTAGCACCTGTTGAGCAGTTCTTC. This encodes CASSRPSGLAPVEQFF.

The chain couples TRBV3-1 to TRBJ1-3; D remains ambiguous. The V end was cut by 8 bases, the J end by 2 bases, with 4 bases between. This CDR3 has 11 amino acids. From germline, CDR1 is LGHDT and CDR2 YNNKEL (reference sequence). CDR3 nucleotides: TGTGCCAGCCTGACTGGAAACACCATATATTTT. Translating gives CASLTGNTIYF.

The CDR3 is CASVETPISYEQYF. For the CDR3, the DNA is TGTGCCAGCGTGGAGACCCCGATCTCCTACGAGCAGTACTTC. The chain is built from TRBV6-1 and TRBJ2-7; D unclear. Germline-derived CDR1 and CDR2 are MNHNS and SASEGT. V lost 8 bases to trimming and J lost 0 bases, with 14 bases between them. The CDR3 length is 14 residues.

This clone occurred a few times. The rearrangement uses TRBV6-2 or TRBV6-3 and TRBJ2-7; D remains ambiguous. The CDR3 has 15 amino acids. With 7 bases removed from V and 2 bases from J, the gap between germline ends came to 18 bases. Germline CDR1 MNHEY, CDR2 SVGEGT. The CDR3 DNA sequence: TGTGCCAGCACCAAAATTCCGGATCAAGCCTACGAGCAGTACTTC. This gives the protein CASTKIPDQAYEQYF.

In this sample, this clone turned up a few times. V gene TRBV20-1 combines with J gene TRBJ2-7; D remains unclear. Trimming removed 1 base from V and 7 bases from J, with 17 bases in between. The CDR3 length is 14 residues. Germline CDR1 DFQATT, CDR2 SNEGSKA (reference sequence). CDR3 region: CSARGGAVLGEQYF. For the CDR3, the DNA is TGCAGTGCTAGAGGCGGTGCTGTTTTGGGGGAGCAGTACTTC.

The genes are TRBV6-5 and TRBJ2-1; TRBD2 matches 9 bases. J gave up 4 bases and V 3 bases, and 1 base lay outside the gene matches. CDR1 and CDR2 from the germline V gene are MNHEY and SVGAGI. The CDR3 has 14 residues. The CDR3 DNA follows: TGTGCCAGCAGTTATGCGGGAGGGTACAATGAGCAGTTCTTC. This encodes CASSYAGGYNEQFF.

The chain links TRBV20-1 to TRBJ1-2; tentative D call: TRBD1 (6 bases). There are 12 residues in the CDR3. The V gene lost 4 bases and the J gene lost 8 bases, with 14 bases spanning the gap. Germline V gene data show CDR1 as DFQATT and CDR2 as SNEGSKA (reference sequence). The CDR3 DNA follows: TGCAGTGCTACCATGAGGGGGGACGGCTACACCTTC. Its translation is CSATMRGDGYTF.

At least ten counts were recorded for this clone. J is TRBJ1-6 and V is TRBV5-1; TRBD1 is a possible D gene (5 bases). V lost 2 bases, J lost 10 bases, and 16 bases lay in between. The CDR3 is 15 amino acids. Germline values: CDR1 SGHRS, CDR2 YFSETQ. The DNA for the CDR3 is TGCGCCAGCAGCTTCCGGGACCCGGGTGGCTCACCCCTCCACTTT. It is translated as CASSFRDPGGSPLHF.

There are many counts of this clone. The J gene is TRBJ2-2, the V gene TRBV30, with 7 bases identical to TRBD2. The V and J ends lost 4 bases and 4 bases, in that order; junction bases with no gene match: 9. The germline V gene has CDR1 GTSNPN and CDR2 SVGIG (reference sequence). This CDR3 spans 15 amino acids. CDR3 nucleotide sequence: TGTGCCTGGACGCCGGGGAGGGTCGGCACCGGGGAGCTGTTTTTT. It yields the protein CAWTPGRVGTGELFF. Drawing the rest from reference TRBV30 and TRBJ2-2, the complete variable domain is SQTIHQWPATLVQPVGSPLSLECTVEGTSNPNLYWYRQAAGRGLQLLFYSVGIGQISSEVPQNLSASRPQDRQFILSSKKLLLSDSGFYLCAWTPGRVGTGELFFGEGSRLTVL.

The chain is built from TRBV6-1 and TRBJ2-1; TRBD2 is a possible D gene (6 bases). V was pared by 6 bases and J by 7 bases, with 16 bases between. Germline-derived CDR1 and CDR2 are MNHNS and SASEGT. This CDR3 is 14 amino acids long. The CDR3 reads CASSLAAFSNEQFF. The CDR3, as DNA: TGTGCCAGCAGCTTAGCGGCCTTTAGTAATGAGCAGTTCTTC.

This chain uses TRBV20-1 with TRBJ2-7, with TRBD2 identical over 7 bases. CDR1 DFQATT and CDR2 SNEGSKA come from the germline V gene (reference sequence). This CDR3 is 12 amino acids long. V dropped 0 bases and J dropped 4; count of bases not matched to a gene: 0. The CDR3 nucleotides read TGCAGTGCTAGAGAGCGGGAGTACGAGCAGTACTTC. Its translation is CSAREREYEQYF.